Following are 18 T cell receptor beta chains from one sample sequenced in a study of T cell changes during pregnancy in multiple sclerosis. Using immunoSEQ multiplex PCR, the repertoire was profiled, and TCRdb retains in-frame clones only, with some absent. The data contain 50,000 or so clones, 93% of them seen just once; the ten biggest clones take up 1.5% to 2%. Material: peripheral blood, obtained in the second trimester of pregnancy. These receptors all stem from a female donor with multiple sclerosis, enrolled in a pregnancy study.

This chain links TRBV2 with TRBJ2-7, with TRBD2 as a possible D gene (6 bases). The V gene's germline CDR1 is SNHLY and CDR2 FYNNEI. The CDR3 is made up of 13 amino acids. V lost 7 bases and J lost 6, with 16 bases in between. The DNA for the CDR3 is TGTGCCAGCAATGGGGCGGGAATGGTCGAGCAGTACTTC. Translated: CASNGAGMVEQYF.

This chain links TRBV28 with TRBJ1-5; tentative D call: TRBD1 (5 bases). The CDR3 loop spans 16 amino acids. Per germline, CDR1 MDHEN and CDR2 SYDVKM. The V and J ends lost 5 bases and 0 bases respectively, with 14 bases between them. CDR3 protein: CASSSYRLISNQPQHF. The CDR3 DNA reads TGTGCCAGCAGTAGTTACAGGCTCATTAGCAATCAGCCCCAGCATTTT. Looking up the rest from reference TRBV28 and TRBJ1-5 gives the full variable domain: DVKVTQSSRYLVKRTGEKVFLECVQDMDHENMFWYRQDPGLGLRLIYFSYDVKMKEKGDIPEGYSVSREKKERFSLILESASTNQTSMYLCASSSYRLISNQPQHFGDGTRLSIL.

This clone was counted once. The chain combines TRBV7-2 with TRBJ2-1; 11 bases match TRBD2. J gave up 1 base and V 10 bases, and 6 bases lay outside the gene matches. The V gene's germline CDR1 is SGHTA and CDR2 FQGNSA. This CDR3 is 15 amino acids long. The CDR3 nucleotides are TGTGCCATAACGAGACTAGCGGGATCCTACAATGAGCAGTTCTTC. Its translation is CAITRLAGSYNEQFF.

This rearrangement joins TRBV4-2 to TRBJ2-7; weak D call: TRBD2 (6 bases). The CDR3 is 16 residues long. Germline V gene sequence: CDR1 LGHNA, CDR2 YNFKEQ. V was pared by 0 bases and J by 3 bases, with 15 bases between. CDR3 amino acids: CASSQDSGVGSYEQYF. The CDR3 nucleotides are TGTGCCAGCAGCCAAGATAGTGGGGTCGGGAGCTACGAGCAGTACTTC.

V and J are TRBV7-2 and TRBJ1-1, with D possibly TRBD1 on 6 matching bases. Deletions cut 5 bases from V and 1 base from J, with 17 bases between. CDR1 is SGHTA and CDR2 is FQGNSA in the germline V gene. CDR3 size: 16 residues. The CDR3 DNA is TGTGCCAGCAGCCCCAAGGGGGACAAGTCGAACACTGAAGCTTTCTTT. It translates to CASSPKGDKSNTEAFF.

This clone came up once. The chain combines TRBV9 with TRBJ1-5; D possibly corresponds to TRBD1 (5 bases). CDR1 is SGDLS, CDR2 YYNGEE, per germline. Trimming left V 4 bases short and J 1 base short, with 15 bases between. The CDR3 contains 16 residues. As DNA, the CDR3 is TGTGCCAGCAGCCCGGGGGGAGGGAGAAGCAATCAGCCCCAGCATTTT. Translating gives CASSPGGGRSNQPQHF.

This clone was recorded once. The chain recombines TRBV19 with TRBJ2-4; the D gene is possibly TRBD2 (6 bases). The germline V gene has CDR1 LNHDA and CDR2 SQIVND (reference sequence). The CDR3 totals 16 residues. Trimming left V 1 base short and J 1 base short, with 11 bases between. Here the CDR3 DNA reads TGTGCCAGTAGTATAGTGCCAGGGAGGGCCAAAAACATTCAGTACTTC. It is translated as CASSIVPGRAKNIQYF. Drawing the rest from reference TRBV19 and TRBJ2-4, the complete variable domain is DGGITQSPKYLFRKEGQNVTLSCEQNLNHDAMYWYRQDPGQGLRLIYYSQIVNDFQKGDIAEGYSVSREKKESFPLTVTSAQKNPTAFYLCASSIVPGRAKNIQYFGAGTRLSVL.

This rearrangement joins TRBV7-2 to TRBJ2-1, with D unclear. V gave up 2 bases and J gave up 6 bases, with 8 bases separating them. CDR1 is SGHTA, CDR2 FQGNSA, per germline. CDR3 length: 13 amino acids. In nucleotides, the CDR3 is TGTGCCAGCAGCTTAAGCCGTCCCAATGAGCAGTTCTTC. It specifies CASSLSRPNEQFF.

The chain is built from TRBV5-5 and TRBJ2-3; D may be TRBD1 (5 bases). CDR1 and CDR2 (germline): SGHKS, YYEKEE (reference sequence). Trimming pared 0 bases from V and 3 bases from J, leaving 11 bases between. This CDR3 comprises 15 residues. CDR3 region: CASSLEGRVTDTQYF. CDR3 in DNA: TGTGCCAGCAGCTTGGAGGGCAGGGTTACAGATACGCAGTATTTT.

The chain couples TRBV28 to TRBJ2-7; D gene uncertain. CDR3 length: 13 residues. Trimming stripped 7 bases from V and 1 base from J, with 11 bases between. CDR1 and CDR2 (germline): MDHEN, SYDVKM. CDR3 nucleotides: TGTGCCAGCAATCCCCCCCTGTCCTACGAGCAGTACTTC. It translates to CASNPPLSYEQYF.

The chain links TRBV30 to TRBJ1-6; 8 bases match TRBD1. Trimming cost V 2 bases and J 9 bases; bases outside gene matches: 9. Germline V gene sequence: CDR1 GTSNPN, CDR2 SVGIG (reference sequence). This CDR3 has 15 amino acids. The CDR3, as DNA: TGTGCCTGGAGTCCCATCCAGGGGGCGACTTCACCCCTCCACTTT. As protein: CAWSPIQGATSPLHF.

CDR3 nucleotide sequence: TGTGCCAGCAGCCCCTTAAAGGGACAGCCTAATGAAAAACTGTTTTTT. This gives the protein CASSPLKGQPNEKLFF. This chain uses TRBV28 with TRBJ1-4; 7 bases line up with TRBD1. Germline assignment: CDR1 MDHEN and CDR2 SYDVKM. The CDR3 has 16 residues. Trimming cost V 6 bases and J 3 bases; bases outside gene matches: 10.

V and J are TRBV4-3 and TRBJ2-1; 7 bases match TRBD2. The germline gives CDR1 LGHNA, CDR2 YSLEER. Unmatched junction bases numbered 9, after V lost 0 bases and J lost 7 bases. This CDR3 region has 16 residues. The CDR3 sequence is CASSQDRGRLGNEQFF. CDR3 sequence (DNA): TGCGCCAGCAGCCAAGATCGCGGGAGATTAGGGAATGAGCAGTTCTTC.

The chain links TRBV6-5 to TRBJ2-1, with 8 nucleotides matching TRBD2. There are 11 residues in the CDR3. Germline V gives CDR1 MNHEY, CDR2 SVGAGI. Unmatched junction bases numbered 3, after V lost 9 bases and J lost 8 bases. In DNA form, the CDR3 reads TGTGCCAGTGGACTAGCCCATGAGCAGTTCTTC. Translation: CASGLAHEQFF.

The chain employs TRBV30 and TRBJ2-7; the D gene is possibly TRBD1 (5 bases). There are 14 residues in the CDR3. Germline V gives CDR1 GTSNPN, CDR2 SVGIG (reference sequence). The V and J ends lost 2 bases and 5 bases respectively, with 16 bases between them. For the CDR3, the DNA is TGTGCCTGGAGTATAGACAGACACTATAACGAGCAGTACTTC. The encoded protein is CAWSIDRHYNEQYF.

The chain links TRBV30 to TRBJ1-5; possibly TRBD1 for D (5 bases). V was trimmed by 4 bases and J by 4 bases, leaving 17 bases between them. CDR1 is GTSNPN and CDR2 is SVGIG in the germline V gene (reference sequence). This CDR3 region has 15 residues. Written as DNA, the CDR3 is TGTGCCTGGAAAAAAGGAGACAGCAAAAATCAGCCCCAGCATTTT. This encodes CAWKKGDSKNQPQHF.

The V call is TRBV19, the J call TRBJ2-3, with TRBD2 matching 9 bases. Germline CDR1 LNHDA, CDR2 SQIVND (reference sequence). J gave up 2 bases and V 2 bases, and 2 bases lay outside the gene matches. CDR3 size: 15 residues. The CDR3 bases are TGTGCCAGTAGTATACTAGCGGGGACCACAGATACGCAGTATTTT. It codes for CASSILAGTTDTQYF.

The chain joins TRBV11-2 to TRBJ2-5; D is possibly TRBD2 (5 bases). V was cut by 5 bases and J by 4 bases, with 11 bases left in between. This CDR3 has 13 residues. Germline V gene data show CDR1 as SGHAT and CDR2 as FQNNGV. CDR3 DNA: TGTGCCAGCAGCCCCGGCAGCGGAGAGACCCAGTACTTC. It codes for CASSPGSGETQYF.